This T cell receptor beta chain was sequenced in a study of CD8+ T cells in alopecia areata. Broader study findings: Clonality in lesional scalp, especially alopecia totalis/universalis, exceeded that of normal scalp.

Note on this clone: As yet, its antigen is unknown.

cDNA serving as the sequencing template came from extracted, reverse transcribed RNA. The method was immunoSEQ multiplex PCR; TCRdb's version includes in-frame clones alone and lacks a portion of them. The sample comprises fewer than 150,000 clones, approximately 55% of which are singletons, and around 3.4% rests with the top ten. Treatment: oral pan-JAK inhibitor, 5-10 mg twice daily. The source of this sequence is a human donor with alopecia areata. Sequenced material: CD4+ T cells sorted from blood, taken at week 24, from a patient treated with tofacitinib.

In nucleotides, the CDR3 is TGTGCCAGCTCACCTAGGACAGGGTTGAATGAAAAACTGTTTTTT. As protein: CASSPRTGLNEKLFF. V and J are TRBV18 and TRBJ1-4; 8 bases align to TRBD1. CDR1 and CDR2 from the germline V gene are KGHSH and LQKENI. The length of the CDR3 is 15 residues. With V trimmed by 3 bases and J by 5 bases, 5 bases remained unmatched.